This T cell receptor beta chain was captured in a study of T cell responses to AZD1222 COVID-19 vaccine. Produced via immunoSEQ multiplex PCR; TCRdb's table is partial and in-frame only. The profile shows 95,000 to 150,000 clones, about nine tenths of them singletons. As for this clone: Its specificity is unknown.

General study results and limits: Mapped onto spike, vaccine-associated CD4 TCRs spanned it and were dominant at 160-218 and 743-854.

This clonotype was obtained from an adult in good health. The specimen was peripheral blood, collected on day 0 of AZD1222 vaccination.

The CDR3 region has the DNA TGTGCCAGCAGTGAGCTCGGTAGGGATAACACAGATACGCAGTATTTT. Its translation is CASSELGRDNTDTQYF. The genes are TRBV25-1 and TRBJ2-3; D uncertain. There are 16 residues in the CDR3. Between the trimmed V and J ends, which lost 3 bases and 2 bases, there was a span of 15 bases. Germline loops: CDR1 MGHDK, CDR2 SYGVNS.